These 27 T cell receptor beta chains were sequenced from one sample in a study of blood T cell repertoires in COVID-19. Data came from immunoSEQ multiplex PCR; TCRdb stores just in-frame clones and leaves some out. The table has 100,000 or so clones, about 75% seen once; the top ten hold approximately 19%. Sequenced sample: peripheral blood. These receptors were obtained from a woman in her sixties or seventies with acute or convalescent COVID-19.

The rearrangement uses TRBV24-1 and TRBJ2-1; D remains ambiguous. Germline V gene sequence: CDR1 KGHDR, CDR2 SFDVKD. The CDR3 has 14 residues. V shed 1 base and J shed 9 bases, with 12 bases lying between them. The CDR3 spells CATSDFGITGEQFF. The CDR3 bases are TGTGCCACCAGTGATTTTGGTATCACTGGTGAGCAGTTCTTC.

This chain connects TRBV29-1 to TRBJ1-5; possibly TRBD1 for D (6 bases). Germline assignment: CDR1 SQVTM and CDR2 ANQGSEA. V dropped 5 bases and J dropped 3 bases, with 14 bases sitting between them. The CDR3 has 14 residues. Written as DNA, the CDR3 is TGCAGCGTTCTTCCACAGGGAGACAATCAGCCCCAGCATTTT. As protein: CSVLPQGDNQPQHF.

The rearrangement uses TRBV3-1 (or the pseudogene TRBV3-2) and TRBJ2-2; TRBD2 agrees at 7 bases. Per the germline V gene, CDR1 is LGHDT and CDR2 is YNNKEL (reference sequence). The V and J ends lost 5 bases and 6 bases, in that order; junction bases with no gene match: 3. This CDR3 comprises 13 residues. Written as DNA, the CDR3 is TGTGCCAGCAGCTACCGGGGGGCCGGGGAGCTGTTTTTT. Translation: CASSYRGAGELFF.

This rearrangement joins TRBV5-4 to TRBJ2-3; D gene ambiguous. This CDR3 is built from 12 residues. With 2 bases removed from V and 3 bases from J, the gap between germline ends came to 4 bases. Germline lookup yields CDR1 SGHNT and CDR2 YYREEE (reference sequence). The chain's CDR3 is CASSFRTDTQYF. DNA of the CDR3: TGTGCCAGCAGCTTTCGGACAGATACGCAGTATTTT.

This rearrangement joins TRBV12-3 or TRBV12-4 to TRBJ1-1, with no clear D. V lost 6 bases and J 4 bases, leaving 9 bases between the germline ends. This CDR3 is 12 amino acids long. CDR3 DNA sequence: TGTGCCAGCAGGAAAGCCACCACTGAAGCTTTCTTT. Translation gives CASRKATTEAFF.

The chain links TRBV5-1 to TRBJ1-4; TRBD1 matches 7 bases. CDR1 SGHRS and CDR2 YFSETQ come from the germline V gene. V lost 3 bases to trimming and J lost 7 bases; unmatched junction nucleotides: 9. The CDR3 loop spans 15 amino acids. CDR3 sequence: CASSSTGSGGEKLFF. CDR3 in DNA: TGCGCCAGCAGCTCGACAGGGTCAGGAGGTGAAAAACTGTTTTTT.

This clone was counted between two and nine times. The chain joins TRBV5-6 to TRBJ2-7; D is possibly TRBD2 (5 bases). The CDR3 loop spans 15 amino acids. V was clipped by 4 bases and J by 2 bases, with 16 bases between them. CDR1 is SGHDT and CDR2 is YYEEEE in the germline V gene. The CDR3 spells CASSDSILVTYEQYF. DNA of the CDR3: TGTGCCAGCAGCGACTCCATACTAGTAACCTACGAGCAGTACTTC.

The sample holds a few counts of this clone. The chain is built from TRBV6-2 or TRBV6-3 and TRBJ2-7, with TRBD2 identical over 9 bases. CDR3 length: 14 amino acids. The trim removed 2 bases at V and 6 bases at J, leaving 5 bases unmatched. Germline V gene sequence: CDR1 MNHEY, CDR2 SVGEGT. CDR3 loop: CASSYAGLAGEQYF. CDR3 DNA: TGTGCCAGCAGTTACGCGGGACTAGCAGGCGAGCAGTACTTC.

V usage is TRBV5-1 and J usage is TRBJ1-1, with D possibly being TRBD1 (6 bases). Germline-derived CDR1 and CDR2 are SGHRS and YFSETQ. This CDR3 has 16 amino acids. V was cut by 4 bases and J by 0 bases, with 16 bases left in between. The chain's CDR3 is CASSKGQSSVNTEAFF. The CDR3, as DNA: TGCGCCAGCAGCAAAGGACAGTCCTCGGTGAACACTGAAGCTTTCTTT.

The chain uses TRBV19 and TRBJ2-2, with a weak D call TRBD1 (5 bases). Trimming cost V 3 bases and J 6 bases, with 8 bases left between them. Germline V CDR1 and CDR2: LNHDA, SQIVND (reference sequence). The CDR3 has 13 residues. The CDR3 region has the DNA TGTGCCAGTAGTATTAGGGGATCCGGGGAGCTGTTTTTT. Amino acids: CASSIRGSGELFF.

The gene calls are TRBV27 and TRBJ1-2; the D gene is possibly TRBD1 (6 bases). In germline, CDR1 is MNHEY, CDR2 SMNVEV (reference sequence). V gave up 0 bases and J gave up 0 bases, with 11 bases separating them. This CDR3 region has 16 residues. For the CDR3, the DNA is TGTGCCAGCAGTTTATCGCCAGGGGCGCCTAACTATGGCTACACCTTC. Translation: CASSLSPGAPNYGYTF.

The chain carries TRBV19 and TRBJ1-2; a possible D gene is TRBD1 (6 bases). The CDR3 contains 16 residues. V lost 7 bases and J lost 1, with 19 bases in between. Germline assignment: CDR1 LNHDA and CDR2 SQIVND (reference sequence). CDR3 sequence: CASTHSRQDINYGYTF. The DNA for the CDR3 is TGTGCCAGTACCCATAGCAGACAGGATATTAACTATGGCTACACCTTC.

V and J are TRBV18 and TRBJ2-7; 8 bases align to TRBD1. The CDR3 sequence is 15 residues long. V gave up 3 bases and J gave up 4 bases; unmatched junction bases: 8. CDR1 and CDR2 from the germline V gene are KGHSH and LQKENI. CDR3 region: CASSPGAGGAYEQYF. The CDR3 DNA sequence: TGTGCCAGCTCACCTGGGGCAGGGGGCGCGTACGAGCAGTACTTC.

CDR3 coding DNA: TGTGCCAGCTCACCACTTGCGACAGGAACAAACACCATATATTTT. Translating gives CASSPLATGTNTIYF. The rearrangement joins TRBV18 to TRBJ1-3, with D possibly being TRBD1 (6 bases). The germline CDR1 and CDR2 sequences are KGHSH and LQKENI. The CDR3 totals 15 residues. Trimming removed 1 base from V and 6 bases from J, with 13 bases in between.

V gene TRBV15 combines with J gene TRBJ2-7; D possibly corresponds to TRBD2 (6 bases). In germline, CDR1 is LNHNV, CDR2 YYDKDF (reference sequence). CDR3 length: 13 amino acids. V lost 0 bases, J lost 6 bases, and 9 bases lay in between. The chain's CDR3 is CATSRDLGGEQYF. The CDR3 DNA sequence: TGTGCCACCAGCAGAGATCTCGGGGGCGAGCAGTACTTC.

This chain connects TRBV5-1 to TRBJ1-1; 12 nucleotides line up with TRBD1. In germline, CDR1 is SGHRS, CDR2 YFSETQ. The CDR3 is 15 amino acids. Unmatched junction bases numbered 11, after V lost 4 bases and J lost 10 bases. Here the CDR3 reads CASSPQGDRGRGAFF. CDR3 nucleotides: TGCGCCAGCAGCCCTCAGGGGGACAGGGGGCGGGGAGCTTTCTTT.

V usage is TRBV19 and J usage is TRBJ1-5, with D perhaps matching TRBD1 (6 bases). V lost 3 bases and J lost 6, with 9 bases in between. CDR3 size: 13 residues. The germline gives CDR1 LNHDA, CDR2 SQIVND (reference sequence). CDR3 in DNA: TGTGCCAGTAGTATTGCACAGGGTCAGCCCCAGCATTTT. This encodes CASSIAQGQPQHF.

This chain links TRBV6-5 with TRBJ2-7; 8 nucleotides agree with TRBD2. This CDR3 has 15 amino acids. With V trimmed by 7 bases and J by 1 base, 9 bases remained unmatched. Germline V gene sequence: CDR1 MNHEY, CDR2 SVGAGI. CDR3 protein: CASTEGGLGSYEQYF. The CDR3 coding sequence is TGTGCCAGCACCGAGGGGGGACTAGGATCCTACGAGCAGTACTTC.

This clone was counted a few times. V gene TRBV19 combines with J gene TRBJ1-5; TRBD1 matches 9 bases. The J segment lost 6 bases and the V segment lost 5 bases, leaving 8 bases of the junction unmatched. CDR1 LNHDA and CDR2 SQIVND come from the germline V gene (reference sequence). The CDR3 loop spans 15 amino acids. CDR3 coding DNA: TGTGCCAGTAGTTTACTCCGGGACAGGGTTCAGCCCCAGCATTTT. It specifies CASSLLRDRVQPQHF.

The J gene is TRBJ2-1, the V gene TRBV5-1, with 7 positions matching TRBD1. There are 15 residues in the CDR3. With 2 bases clipped from V and 5 bases from J, the junction kept 7 bases outside the gene matches. Germline V gene sequence: CDR1 SGHRS, CDR2 YFSETQ. The chain's CDR3 is CASSFIEGAHNEQFF. In nucleotides, the CDR3 is TGCGCCAGCAGCTTTATCGAGGGGGCTCACAATGAGCAGTTCTTC. Combining the CDR3 with reference TRBV5-1 and TRBJ2-1 gives the whole variable domain KAGVTQTPRYLIKTRGQQVTLSCSPISGHRSVSWYQQTPGQGLQFLFEYFSETQRNKGNFPGRFSGRQFSNSRSEMNVSTLELGDSALYLCASSFIEGAHNEQFFGPGTRLTVL.

This clone was observed a few times. The chain joins TRBV7-9 to TRBJ2-4, with 9 nucleotides matching TRBD2. The CDR3 has 19 residues. The ends lost 2 bases at V and 3 bases at J; junction bases unmatched: 14. CDR1 SEHNR and CDR2 FQNEAQ come from the germline V gene (reference sequence). CDR3 sequence: CASSLKTRGGAGGKNIQYF. For the CDR3, the DNA is TGTGCCAGCAGCTTAAAAACTCGCGGGGGGGCCGGGGGCAAAAACATTCAGTACTTC.

This chain connects TRBV6-5 to TRBJ2-1; no definite D call. Germline CDR1 reads MNHEY; CDR2 reads SVGAGI. The CDR3 has 13 amino acids. V lost 5 bases and J 4 bases, leaving 9 bases between the germline ends. CDR3 protein: CASSTYSYNEQFF. The DNA for the CDR3 is TGTGCCAGCAGTACCTACAGTTACAATGAGCAGTTCTTC.

This clone was counted between two and nine times. This chain uses TRBV10-1 with TRBJ2-2, with D perhaps TRBD1 (6 bases). CDR1 WNHNN and CDR2 SYGVQD come from the germline V gene (reference sequence). The CDR3 extends over 15 amino acids. Trimming removed 6 bases at V and 0 bases at J, with 11 bases between. The CDR3 DNA follows: TGCGCCAGCAGGAGGGACACCGCGAACACCGGGGAGCTGTTTTTT. Its protein product is CASRRDTANTGELFF.

This clone was seen a few times. This rearrangement joins TRBV28 to TRBJ1-2, with D possibly TRBD1 on 5 matching bases. Germline CDR1 reads MDHEN; CDR2 reads SYDVKM. The length of the CDR3 is 14 residues. The V end was cut by 7 bases, the J end by 3 bases, with 15 bases between. In DNA form, the CDR3 reads TGTGCCAGCACCCCGATGGGGGGGGACTATGGCTACACCTTC. Its translation is CASTPMGGDYGYTF.

The gene calls are TRBV7-8 and TRBJ2-7, with 7 nucleotides matching TRBD1. This CDR3 is 15 amino acids long. V was clipped by 4 bases and J by 5 bases; unmatched bases: 11. Germline V gives CDR1 SGHVS, CDR2 FQNEAQ. This CDR3 reads CASSSYMTGLHEQYF. The CDR3 region has the DNA TGTGCCAGCAGCTCCTATATGACAGGGCTCCACGAGCAGTACTTC.

This clone was counted only a few times. The chain links TRBV5-1 to TRBJ2-2, with 7 positions matching TRBD1. The germline V gene has CDR1 SGHRS and CDR2 YFSETQ. V lost 0 bases to trimming and J lost 2 bases; unmatched junction nucleotides: 1. CDR3 length: 15 amino acids. The CDR3 sequence is CASSLGQGNTGELFF. The CDR3, as DNA: TGCGCCAGCAGCTTGGGACAGGGAAACACCGGGGAGCTGTTTTTT.

This clone was counted between two and nine times. The chain has TRBV9 and TRBJ1-1; D is undetermined. CDR1 is SGDLS, CDR2 YYNGEE, per germline. V was trimmed by 3 bases and J by 1 base, leaving 10 bases between them. The CDR3 extends over 14 amino acids. CDR3 nucleotides: TGTGCCAGCAGCGACTCAATACCGAACACTGAAGCTTTCTTT. Its translation: CASSDSIPNTEAFF.